The 5 T cell receptor beta chains below were found in one sample sequenced in a study of control samples from healthy donors and cancer patients. Method: immunoSEQ multiplex PCR; TCRdb's copy keeps in-frame clones and lacks some. The sample includes some 150,000 clones, under 95% of them seen just once. The material sequenced was blood. The receptors come from a man aged 35-49 years in good health.

This clone was observed a single time. The chain employs TRBV6-5 and TRBJ1-5; D unclear. V dropped 8 bases and J dropped 2 bases, with 10 bases sitting between them. From germline, CDR1 is MNHEY and CDR2 SVGAGI. This CDR3 contains 13 residues. CDR3 sequence reads: CASSGHGNQPQHF. The CDR3 coding sequence is TGTGCCAGCTCGGGCCATGGCAATCAGCCCCAGCATTTT.

The rearrangement links TRBV21-1 to TRBJ1-1. TRBV21-1 is classified as a pseudogene. The CDR3 is made up of 13 amino acids. DNA for the CDR3: TGTGCCAGCAGCTGCACGGGGAACACTGAAGCTTTCTTT. Protein sequence: CASSCTGNTEAFF.

The chain is built from TRBV7-2 and TRBJ2-2; D ambiguous. This CDR3 contains 16 residues. CDR1 and CDR2 (germline): SGHTA, FQGNSA. The ends were cut back, 5 bases at V and 6 bases at J, with 19 bases in the middle. CDR3 DNA sequence: TGTGCCAGCAGCGAAAGGGTCACTTCAGCCGCCGGGGAGCTGTTTTTT. It is translated as CASSERVTSAAGELFF.

V and J are TRBV21-1 and TRBJ1-2; TRBD1 is the table's D call, not checked against the DNA. TRBV21-1 is given as a pseudogene. The CDR3 contains 14 residues. Here the CDR3 reads CASSKHPRGQGYTF. The CDR3 region has the DNA TGTGCCAGCAGCAAACACCCAAGGGGGCAGGGCTACACCTTC.

The DNA of the CDR3 is TGTGCCAGCCGACGGGGAGCGGGAGGGCTCTATGAGCAGTTCTTC. Its translation is CASRRGAGGLYEQFF. J is TRBJ2-1 and V is TRBV11-2; 10 positions match TRBD2. Per germline, CDR1 SGHAT and CDR2 FQNNGV. The CDR3 totals 15 residues. The V and J ends lost 8 bases and 8 bases, in that order; junction bases with no gene match: 12.